The 2 T cell receptor beta chains below all came from one sample that was sequenced in a study of blood T cell repertoires in COVID-19. This table comes from immunoSEQ multiplex PCR, and its TCRdb copy is limited to in-frame clones, with some not included. The table has a few hundred thousand clones, roughly 80% seen once. Input material: PBMCs or T cells enriched from blood (not recorded which). Every receptor here comes from a woman aged 45-59 years who had recovered from COVID-19.

The chain carries TRBV3-1 (or the pseudogene TRBV3-2) and TRBJ1-2, with D perhaps matching TRBD1 (6 bases). CDR1 and CDR2 (germline): LGHDT, YNNKEL (reference sequence). The CDR3 covers 14 residues. Trimming took 2 bases from V and 6 from J, leaving 13 bases between them. CDR3: CASSQIQGTDGYTF. The CDR3 DNA is TGTGCCAGCAGCCAAATACAGGGAACAGATGGCTACACCTTC.

This chain connects TRBV6-5 to TRBJ1-5; 7 bases line up with TRBD1. This CDR3 is built from 14 residues. The germline V gene encodes CDR1 MNHEY and CDR2 SVGAGI. With V trimmed by 3 bases and J by 10 bases, 9 bases remained unmatched. The CDR3 reads CASSYFGTAGPQHF. The DNA of the CDR3 is TGTGCCAGCAGTTATTTCGGGACAGCCGGACCCCAGCATTTT.